This TCR beta chain stems from a study of blood T cell repertoires in COVID-19. The overall study: Samples of COVID-19 (acute and convalescent) were obtained from the United States, Italy and Spain. Sources were T cells, B-cell-depleted T cells, or PBMCs; the material itself was cDNA or gDNA.

The count of this clone is one. Original handling: Nucleated cell number was recorded as an estimate derived from reference gene primer amplification. Assay: immunoSEQ multiplex PCR; the TCRdb copy retains only in-frame clones and omits some. For V, J and clone size, that table is used; D and trimming come from the DNA. The table includes tens of thousands of clones, roughly 68% detected once. The CDR3 is made up of 16 amino acids. Trimming left V 3 bases short and J 0 bases short, with 14 bases between. Germline V gene sequence: CDR1 SNHLY, CDR2 FYNNEI. This receptor was obtained from an elderly woman with acute or convalescent COVID-19. The chain uses TRBV2 and TRBJ1-1; possibly TRBD1 for D (6 bases). The source material was peripheral blood. The CDR3 sequence is CASSDLQGSVNTEAFF. CDR3 nucleotides: TGTGCCAGCAGTGATTTGCAGGGGTCCGTGAACACTGAAGCTTTCTTT.